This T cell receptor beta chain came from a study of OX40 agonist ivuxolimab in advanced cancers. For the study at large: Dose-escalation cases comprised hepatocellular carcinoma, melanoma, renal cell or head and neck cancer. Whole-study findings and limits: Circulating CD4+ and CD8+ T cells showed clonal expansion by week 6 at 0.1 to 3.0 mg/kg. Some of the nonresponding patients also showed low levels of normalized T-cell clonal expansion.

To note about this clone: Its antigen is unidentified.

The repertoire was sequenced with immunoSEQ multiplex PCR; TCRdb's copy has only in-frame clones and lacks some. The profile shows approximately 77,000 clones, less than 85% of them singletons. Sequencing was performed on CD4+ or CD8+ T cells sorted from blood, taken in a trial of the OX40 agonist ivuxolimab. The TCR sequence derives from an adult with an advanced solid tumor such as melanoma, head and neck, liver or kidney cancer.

In DNA form, the CDR3 reads TGCGCCAGCAGCTTGGAAGGGGACGGTGAGCAGTTCTTC. This gives the protein CASSLEGDGEQFF. The chain is built from TRBV5-1 and TRBJ2-1; D is possibly TRBD1 or TRBD2 (5 bases each). CDR3 size: 13 residues. Germline V gives CDR1 SGHRS, CDR2 YFSETQ. The V and J ends lost 0 bases and 9 bases respectively, with 10 bases between them.